A few counts support the clone carrying this T cell receptor beta chain. TCRdb re-derived calls from the 5' RACE reads in MiXCR, one entry per CDR3 protein. The repertoire holds some 300,000 distinct CDR3 sequences, 20% to 25% seen once, with approximately 22% in the top ten. The CDR3 has 15 residues. V was shortened by 4 bases and J by 2 bases, with 9 bases between the two germline ends. Germline V gene sequence: CDR1 MNHEY, CDR2 SMNVEV (reference sequence). The data originate from a study of T-cell memory formation after mild COVID-19. Sequencing was done on a sample of PBMCs or a T cell subset sorted from them (not recorded which). This rearrangement joins TRBV27 to TRBJ2-6; D gene ambiguous. This TCR was sampled from a man aged 18 to 29 who had mild COVID-19 (a few samples of this study predate the infection). Cell type and time point are not known. The CDR3 DNA sequence: TGTGCCAGCAGTTCTTACACCGCTGGGGCCAACGTCCTGACTTTC. It translates to CASSSYTAGANVLTF.